This T cell receptor (beta chain) originates from a study of regulatory T cells in long-lasting Graves disease. In the study overall: Graves' cases, newly diagnosed, had used antithyroid drugs under 3 months. Whole-study results and caveats: Persistent Graves' patients showed less TCR diversity than newly diagnosed ones.

This clonotype was found many times. Antigen: not known. Construction of TCR beta libraries relied on iRepertoire HTBI primers and on Arm-PCR targeting CDR3 regions. TCRdb itself ran the multiplex PCR reads through MiXCR, one entry per CDR3 protein. The table has about 470,000 distinct CDR3 sequences, roughly 15% seen once; the top ten hold 9% to 15%. Indicated time point: newly diagnosed GD, antithyroid drugs for less than 3 months. Making the TCR library involved RNA that had been extracted from PBMCs. CDR3 length: 14 amino acids. V was clipped by 8 bases and J by 6 bases, with 17 bases between them. Germline CDR1 is SEHNR and CDR2 is FQNEAQ (reference sequence). The sample also formed part of further work on T cells in Graves' hyperthyroidism and ophthalmopathy. That source reports: Those with hyperthyroidism were 18 to 65 years old, newly diagnosed, and ill for under 2 months. Blood also carried most thyroid clonotypes expanded above 0.001.

The sample was peripheral blood mononuclear cells (PBMCs), taken at new diagnosis, from a patient treated with antithyroid drugs. The V and J genes are TRBV7-9 and TRBJ2-1; D possibly corresponds to TRBD1 (5 bases). The TCR was taken from a man between 40 and 49 years old with Graves disease. The CDR3 DNA sequence: TGTGCCAGCTCCGGCGGAACGACAGTCAATGAGCAGTTCTTC. Residues: CASSGGTTVNEQFF.